One sample yielded the 24 T cell receptor beta chains listed below, sequenced in a study of follicular helper T cells after annual influenza vaccination. The repertoire was sequenced with immunoSEQ multiplex PCR; TCRdb's copy has only in-frame clones and lacks some. Of some 8,200 clones listed, roughly four fifths are singletons. Described time point: 2014-2015 season, pre-vaccination. The sequenced sample was CXCR5+ CD38- circulating T follicular helper cells from blood, obtained on the day of influenza vaccination. This sample's subset: circulating Tfh, non-naive CD4+CXCR5+PD-1+ (ICOS+CD38+ or ICOS-CD38-). The receptors here all came from an adult who received the influenza vaccine.

V is TRBV10-3 and J is TRBJ2-5; 9 bases line up with TRBD1. V lost 5 bases, J lost 5 bases, and 6 bases stayed unmatched. Germline lookup yields CDR1 ENHRY and CDR2 SYGVKD. The length of the CDR3 is 14 residues. The chain's CDR3 is CAISNRGRGETQYF. The CDR3 DNA reads as TGTGCCATCAGTAACAGGGGGCGCGGGGAGACCCAGTACTTC.

The chain uses TRBV28 and TRBJ1-4; a weak D match, TRBD1 (5 bases). CDR3 length equals 14 residues. CDR1 is MDHEN, CDR2 SYDVKM, per germline. V lost 6 bases to trimming and J lost 3 bases, with 11 bases between them. CDR3 in amino acids: CASRETAANEKLFF. The DNA for the CDR3 is TGTGCCAGCAGGGAGACAGCCGCTAATGAAAAACTGTTTTTT.

This clone has just a few counts. This chain joins TRBV7-2 and TRBJ2-2; D uncertain. The germline gives CDR1 SGHTA, CDR2 FQGNSA. CDR3 length equals 13 residues. Trimming stripped 5 bases from V and 1 base from J, with 5 bases between. The CDR3: CASSTWNTGELFF. The CDR3 DNA sequence: TGTGCCAGCAGCACCTGGAACACCGGGGAGCTGTTTTTT. The whole variable domain, remainder taken from reference TRBV7-2 and TRBJ2-2, is GAGVSQSPSNKVTEKGKDVELRCDPISGHTALYWYRQSLGQGLEFLIYFQGNSAPDKSGLPSDRFSAERTGGSVSTLTIQRTQQEDSAVYLCASSTWNTGELFFGEGSRLTVL.

The V and J genes are TRBV2 and TRBJ1-6, with no clear D. Trimming left V 2 bases short and J 5 bases short, with 4 bases between. This CDR3 contains 13 residues. Germline CDR1 SNHLY, CDR2 FYNNEI. The CDR3 DNA follows: TGTGCCAGCAGTGAACAGAATAATTCACCCCTCCACTTT. Translating it yields CASSEQNNSPLHF.

The chain has TRBV9 and TRBJ2-1, with TRBD1 matching 11 bases. CDR1 and CDR2 from the germline V gene are SGDLS and YYNGEE. The CDR3 totals 15 residues. V dropped 3 bases and J dropped 7; count of bases not matched to a gene: 6. The CDR3 protein is CASSARDRGGNEQFF. The CDR3 bases are TGTGCCAGCAGCGCCCGGGACAGGGGGGGGAATGAGCAGTTCTTC.

The chain couples TRBV7-8 to TRBJ2-5; 11 nucleotides align to TRBD2. From germline, CDR1 is SGHVS and CDR2 FQNEAQ. The V gene end was trimmed by 3 bases and the J gene end by 1 base; junction bases not matched to a gene: 1. CDR3 size: 15 residues. CDR3 amino acids: CASSFSGGVQETQYF. CDR3 DNA: TGTGCCAGCAGCTTTAGCGGGGGGGTCCAAGAGACCCAGTACTTC.

This clone was picked up a small number of times. The chain combines TRBV7-2 with TRBJ1-6; 7 nucleotides align to TRBD1. V was pared by 1 base and J by 10 bases, with 7 bases of the junction left unmatched. The CDR3 sequence is 15 residues long. Germline lookup yields CDR1 SGHTA and CDR2 FQGNSA. CDR3 residues: CASSLVKAGQSPLHF. The CDR3 region has the DNA TGTGCCAGCAGCTTAGTAAAGGCGGGACAGTCACCCCTCCACTTT.

This clone was picked up one time. The V and J genes are TRBV27 and TRBJ2-7; 12 nucleotides line up with TRBD1. The CDR3 extends over 15 amino acids. The V segment lost 6 bases and the J segment 5 bases; nucleotides outside the gene matches: 8. Per the germline V gene, CDR1 is MNHEY and CDR2 is SMNVEV (reference sequence). CDR3 in amino acids: CASRGPGQGAHEQYF. CDR3 coding DNA: TGTGCCAGCAGGGGGCCGGGACAGGGGGCCCACGAGCAGTACTTC.

V is TRBV18 and J is TRBJ2-5; D is tentatively TRBD1 or TRBD2 (5 bases each). The CDR3 extends over 15 amino acids. Trimming took off 3 bases at V and 1 base at J, with 12 bases between the two ends. The germline CDR1 and CDR2 sequences are KGHSH and LQKENI. The CDR3 spells CASSPHKGTQETQYF. The CDR3 DNA is TGTGCCAGCTCACCTCATAAGGGGACCCAAGAGACCCAGTACTTC.

The chain carries TRBV5-6 and TRBJ2-1, with 9 bases identical to TRBD1. CDR3 length: 16 amino acids. Germline CDR1 reads SGHDT; CDR2 reads YYEEEE. V was clipped by 4 bases and J by 8 bases; unmatched bases: 13. The DNA for the CDR3 is TGTGCCAGCAGCCAATTGGGACAGGGTGTGGGAGATGAGCAGTTCTTC. Its translation: CASSQLGQGVGDEQFF.

V gene TRBV29-1 combines with J gene TRBJ1-1; TRBD1 might be the D (5 bases). V was clipped by 8 bases and J by 1 base, with 17 bases between them. The CDR3 consists of 14 residues. Germline V gene lookup returns CDR1 SQVTM and CDR2 ANQGSEA. The CDR3 DNA is TGCAGCCCCCGTGAGGTAGGGGCGAACACTGAAGCTTTCTTT. It codes for CSPREVGANTEAFF.

The chain uses TRBV28 and TRBJ2-3, with D tentatively TRBD2 (6 bases). Trimming cost V 5 bases and J 5 bases, with 20 bases left between them. CDR1 is MDHEN, CDR2 SYDVKM, per germline. CDR3 length: 16 amino acids. The CDR3 DNA reads as TGTGCCAGCAGTACCCCCACCGGGCGGGGCGGAGATACGCAGTATTTT. Protein product: CASSTPTGRGGDTQYF.

In its sample, this clone was seen a few times. The chain uses TRBV29-1 and TRBJ1-5; no firm D call. The CDR3 totals 12 residues. Trimming shortened V by 6 bases and J by 2 bases, and 8 bases separated the two germline ends. Germline CDR1 and CDR2: SQVTM and ANQGSEA. This chain's CDR3 is CSVVVGNQPQHF. CDR3 sequence (DNA): TGCAGCGTGGTTGTCGGCAATCAGCCCCAGCATTTT.

The V and J genes are TRBV6-5 and TRBJ1-5; perhaps TRBD1 as D (6 bases). V lost 1 base to trimming and J lost 9 bases, with 10 bases between them. The V gene's germline CDR1 is MNHEY and CDR2 SVGAGI. CDR3 length equals 13 residues. The CDR3 sequence: CASSYLQGGPQHF. CDR3 nucleotide sequence: TGTGCCAGCAGTTACTTACAGGGAGGGCCCCAGCATTTT.

A note on this clone: At one of its ends the junction is not consistent with the germline gene, which may arise from a read error. At the DNA level, this CDR3 is encoded by other sequences in the same sample as well. J is TRBJ1-4 and V is TRBV10-3; the D gene is possibly TRBD1 (5 bases). The CDR3 length is 13 residues. In germline, CDR1 is ENHRY, CDR2 SYGVKD. The CDR3 region has the DNA TGTGCCATCAGTTTCAGGGAAAGTGAAAAACTGTTTTTC. Translated, it gives CAISFRESEKLFF.

The rearrangement uses TRBV11-3 and TRBJ2-5; D is unclear. The CDR3 is 13 residues long. V gave up 5 bases and J gave up 5 bases, with 12 bases separating them. Germline assignment: CDR1 SGHNT and CDR2 YENEEA. The CDR3 region has the DNA TGTGCCAGCAGCAAGTCTCCTGCGGAGACCCAGTACTTC. Translated: CASSKSPAETQYF.

V gene TRBV7-6 combines with J gene TRBJ1-3, with D tentatively TRBD1 (5 bases). This CDR3 is 16 amino acids long. CDR1 is SGHVS, CDR2 FNYEAQ, per germline. Between the trimmed V and J ends, which lost 1 base and 4 bases, there was a span of 14 bases. This CDR3 is CASSLGQLSGGNTIYF. DNA of the CDR3: TGTGCCAGCAGCTTAGGACAGTTAAGCGGCGGAAACACCATATATTTT.

The V gene is TRBV7-2, the J gene TRBJ2-2; 7 bases are shared with TRBD1. CDR3 size: 16 residues. With 4 bases clipped from V and 8 bases from J, the junction kept 13 bases outside the gene matches. Germline CDR1 and CDR2: SGHTA and FQGNSA. CDR3 protein: CASSYMTGMGKGELFF. The CDR3 DNA is TGTGCCAGCAGCTATATGACAGGGATGGGAAAGGGGGAGCTGTTTTTT. Full variable domain (rest looked up from reference TRBV7-2 and TRBJ2-2): GAGVSQSPSNKVTEKGKDVELRCDPISGHTALYWYRQSLGQGLEFLIYFQGNSAPDKSGLPSDRFSAERTGGSVSTLTIQRTQQEDSAVYLCASSYMTGMGKGELFFGEGSRLTVL.

The chain is built from TRBV7-2 and TRBJ2-1; TRBD1 or TRBD2 may be the D gene (6 bases each). V lost 7 bases to trimming and J lost 1 base, with 11 bases between them. The CDR3 is 14 amino acids. Looked up from germline, CDR1 is SGHTA and CDR2 is FQGNSA. The CDR3 nucleotides are TGTGCCAGCAAAGAAGGGGGGTCCTACAATGAGCAGTTCTTC. It translates to CASKEGGSYNEQFF.

The gene calls are TRBV11-2 and TRBJ2-3; the match to TRBD2 covers 10 bases. This CDR3 has 16 residues. Losses at the gene ends were 6 bases for V and 0 bases for J; bases not matched to a gene: 6. The germline V gene encodes CDR1 SGHAT and CDR2 FQNNGV. The CDR3 DNA is TGTGCCAGCAGGCGGCTAGCGGGGGAGAGCACAGATACGCAGTATTTT. It translates to CASRRLAGESTDTQYF. Based on the CDR3 plus reference TRBV11-2 and TRBJ2-3, the full variable domain is EAGVAQSPRYKIIEKRQSVAFWCNPISGHATLYWYQQILGQGPKLLIQFQNNGVVDDSQLPKDRFSAERLKGVDSTLKIQPAKLEDSAVYLCASRRLAGESTDTQYFGPGTRLTVL.

The V gene is TRBV30, the J gene TRBJ2-7, with 10 bases lining up with TRBD1. This CDR3 is built from 15 residues. Germline CDR1 and CDR2: GTSNPN and SVGIG (reference sequence). The junction had 9 bases not matched to a gene; V was cut back by 5 bases and J by 2 bases. CDR3 loop: CAWGTGTGATYEQYF. In DNA, the CDR3 is TGTGCCTGGGGCACCGGGACAGGGGCCACCTACGAGCAGTACTTC.

This chain uses TRBV28 with TRBJ1-1; 7 nucleotides agree with TRBD1. Germline loops: CDR1 MDHEN, CDR2 SYDVKM. The CDR3 contains 16 residues. With 7 bases clipped from V and 4 bases from J, the junction kept 15 bases outside the gene matches. CDR3 bases: TGTGCCAGCATCACGACCGAGGAGGGGGCAGGCACTGAAGCTTTCTTT. Its protein is CASITTEEGAGTEAFF. Based on the CDR3 plus reference TRBV28 and TRBJ1-1, the full variable domain is DVKVTQSSRYLVKRTGEKVFLECVQDMDHENMFWYRQDPGLGLRLIYFSYDVKMKEKGDIPEGYSVSREKKERFSLILESASTNQTSMYLCASITTEEGAGTEAFFGQGTRLTVV.

This chain connects TRBV28 to TRBJ1-5; a possible D gene is TRBD1 (6 bases). CDR3 length equals 13 residues. V was clipped by 9 bases and J by 5 bases, with 14 bases between them. Germline V gives CDR1 MDHEN, CDR2 SYDVKM. The CDR3 here is CARYGRGDQPQHF. CDR3 in DNA: TGTGCCAGGTACGGGAGGGGGGATCAGCCCCAGCATTTT.

V and J are TRBV10-3 and TRBJ1-1; D not certain. Germline assignment: CDR1 ENHRY and CDR2 SYGVKD. This CDR3 region has 13 residues. V shed 4 bases and J shed 4 bases, with 10 bases lying between them. The chain's CDR3 is CAISVASGTEAFF. CDR3 nucleotide sequence: TGTGCCATCAGTGTGGCCAGTGGCACTGAAGCTTTCTTT.